This T cell receptor beta chain was sequenced in a study of beta chain features in type 1 diabetes. About the research overall: Across all samples, fewer than 140 million sorted cells were examined. General study findings and limits: All four CD4+ subsets of Type 1 diabetes patients contained TCRB CDR3s that were moderately but significantly shorter. Patients' naive, central memory and regulatory TCRB repertoires appeared more alike than those of healthy donors.

Averaging approximately 120 mL, one heparinised blood draw came from each individual donor. Every bit of the isolated RNA underwent reverse transcription, so sequencing read expressed TCRB transcripts. TCRdb's copy holds only in-frame clones and misses some; the assay was immunoSEQ multiplex PCR. Of 350,000 to 400,000 clones in the sample, more than 12% are singletons; the top ten hold more than 0.015%. Details on this clone: Its specificity is unknown.

Per germline, CDR1 MGHDK and CDR2 SYGVNS. The germline V and J ends were trimmed by 1 base and 9 bases, with 9 bases remaining between them. The CDR3 sequence is 12 residues long. The sequenced sample consisted of naive CD4+ T cells from blood. The chain joins TRBV25-1 to TRBJ2-5, with a possible D match to TRBD1 (5 bases). This TCR derives from a woman between 18 and 30 years old in good health. The CDR3 region has the DNA TGTGCCAGCAGTGAATCCCAAGGGGCCCAGTACTTC. Amino acid sequence: CASSESQGAQYF.